A selection of T cell receptor beta chains follows, all from one sample in a study of T cells after yellow fever vaccination. MiXCR, run by TCRdb on the 5' RACE reads, gives a single entry per CDR3 protein. The data hold hundreds of thousands of distinct CDR3 sequences, with around 17% observed a single time. The sample was PBMCs, taken around 5 days after the first yellow fever vaccination. The receptor source for this set is a man between 18 and 35 years old who received the YFV17D yellow fever vaccine. Both conserved end residues are part of each CDR3. D genes are given only for firm matches. Clone size is shown for a subset of rows, as once, few, many or a class of expanded clone.

v_call	d_call	j_call	clone_size	cdr3_aa	cdr3_nt
TRBV19	TRBD1	TRBJ1-5	few	CASKPVTGRLYSNQPQHF	TGTGCCAGTAAACCGGTGACAGGGAGGCTATATAGCAATCAGCCCCAGCATTTT
TRBV7-8	TRBD2	TRBJ2-3	many	CASSGTSGGADTQYF	TGTGCCAGCAGCGGCACTAGCGGGGGCGCAGATACGCAGTATTTT
TRBV12-3/TRBV12-4	.	TRBJ1-6	few	CASTPAYNSPLHF	TGTGCCAGCACCCCGGCCTATAATTCACCCCTCCACTTT
TRBV15	.	TRBJ2-5	.	CATSPSVGGVGQETQYF	TGTGCCACCAGCCCCTCGGTGGGTGGGGTCGGACAGGAGACCCAGTACTTC
TRBV11-2	.	TRBJ1-1	.	CASNGVNTEAFF	TGTGCCAGCAATGGTGTGAACACTGAAGCTTTCTTT
TRBV11-2	.	TRBJ1-2	.	CASSPAGLGYGYTF	TGTGCCAGCAGCCCTGCGGGGCTCGGCTATGGCTACACCTTC
TRBV29-1	.	TRBJ2-7	.	CSVGGLYEQYF	TGCAGCGTTGGGGGACTCTACGAGCAGTACTTC
TRBV20-1	TRBD2	TRBJ2-7	many	CSARGGSGGDEQYF	TGCAGTGCTAGAGGAGGTAGCGGGGGGGACGAGCAGTACTTC
TRBV27	.	TRBJ2-5	few	CASSLRQGVPGTQYF	TGTGCCAGCAGTTTACGGCAGGGAGTGCCGGGGACCCAGTACTTC
TRBV18	.	TRBJ1-2	.	CASSPSRVQIYNYGYTF	TGTGCCAGCTCACCATCCAGGGTACAGATTTATAACTATGGCTACACCTTC
TRBV5-1	.	TRBJ1-2	many	CASSLESGGYTF	TGCGCCAGCAGCTTGGAATCAGGTGGCTACACCTTC
TRBV6-4	.	TRBJ1-2	many	CASSPGSPEDGYTF	TGTGCCAGCAGTCCCGGGTCCCCGGAGGATGGCTACACCTTC
TRBV15	TRBD1	TRBJ2-2	.	CATGIPGGANTGELFF	TGTGCCACCGGGATACCAGGGGGCGCGAACACCGGGGAGCTGTTTTTT
TRBV28	.	TRBJ2-1	once	CASKRGGSYNEQFF	TGTGCCAGCAAAAGGGGGGGCTCCTACAATGAGCAGTTCTTC
TRBV12-3/TRBV12-4	.	TRBJ1-6	few	CASSHETENSPLHF	TGTGCCAGCAGTCACGAAACAGAGAATTCACCCCTCCACTTT
TRBV18	.	TRBJ2-1	.	CASSPSGNEQFF	TGTGCCAGCTCACCAAGTGGCAATGAGCAGTTCTTC